The 16 T cell receptor beta chains below were found in one sample sequenced in a study of blood T cell repertoires in COVID-19. The method was immunoSEQ multiplex PCR; TCRdb's version includes in-frame clones alone and lacks a portion of them. This sample has approximately 68,000 clones; around four fifths occur once, and the top ten carry roughly a tenth. The material sequenced was peripheral blood. The source is a woman between 50 and 59 years old with acute or convalescent COVID-19.

The rearrangement links TRBV28 to TRBJ1-5; 8 nucleotides agree with TRBD1. Germline assignment: CDR1 MDHEN and CDR2 SYDVKM. With V trimmed by 5 bases and J by 0 bases, 6 bases remained unmatched. The CDR3 contains 16 residues. In DNA, the CDR3 is TGTGCCAGCAGTACAAGGACAGGGTTTAGCAATCAGCCCCAGCATTTT. Its translation is CASSTRTGFSNQPQHF. The full variable domain, completed using reference TRBV28 and TRBJ1-5, is DVKVTQSSRYLVKRTGEKVFLECVQDMDHENMFWYRQDPGLGLRLIYFSYDVKMKEKGDIPEGYSVSREKKERFSLILESASTNQTSMYLCASSTRTGFSNQPQHFGDGTRLSIL.

CDR3 sequence (DNA): TGTGCCAGCAGCTTGGAGGTACGGGATGGGGAGACCCAGTACTTC. This sequence encodes CASSLEVRDGETQYF. This chain links TRBV5-4 with TRBJ2-5; D perhaps matches TRBD2 (5 bases). The CDR3 is 15 residues long. The germline V gene has CDR1 SGHNT and CDR2 YYREEE (reference sequence). V dropped 0 bases and J dropped 5 bases, with 14 bases sitting between them. Using reference TRBV5-4 and TRBJ2-5 for the parts outside the CDR3, the full variable domain is ETGVTQSPTHLIKTRGQQVTLRCSSQSGHNTVSWYQQALGQGPQFIFQYYREEENGRGNFPPRFSGLQFPNYSSELNVNALELDDSALYLCASSLEVRDGETQYFGPGTRLLVL.

V usage is TRBV15 and J usage is TRBJ1-2; 9 bases fit TRBD1. The CDR3 covers 13 residues. The V gene end was trimmed by 3 bases and the J gene end by 9 bases; junction bases not matched to a gene: 5. Germline V CDR1 and CDR2: LNHNV, YYDKDF (reference sequence). Here the CDR3 reads CATSSRDRASYTF. CDR3 nucleotides: TGTGCCACCAGCAGCCGGGACAGGGCTAGCTACACCTTC.

This clone was seen only once. The CDR3 sequence is CASNRGIADTQYF. In nucleotides, the CDR3 is TGTGCCAGCAATCGAGGGATAGCAGATACGCAGTATTTT. This chain links TRBV7-9 with TRBJ2-3, with D possibly matching TRBD2 (5 bases). The germline gives CDR1 SEHNR, CDR2 FQNEAQ (reference sequence). V shed 7 bases and J shed 4 bases, with 12 bases lying between them. CDR3 length: 13 amino acids.

The chain employs TRBV28 and TRBJ2-7; D remains ambiguous. In germline, CDR1 is MDHEN, CDR2 SYDVKM. The ends were cut back, 2 bases at V and 4 bases at J, with 6 bases in the middle. The CDR3 loop spans 12 amino acids. The CDR3 loop is CASSLHGYEQYF. The DNA of the CDR3 is TGTGCCAGCAGTTTACACGGTTACGAGCAGTACTTC. Complete variable domain (other parts from reference TRBV28 and TRBJ2-7): DVKVTQSSRYLVKRTGEKVFLECVQDMDHENMFWYRQDPGLGLRLIYFSYDVKMKEKGDIPEGYSVSREKKERFSLILESASTNQTSMYLCASSLHGYEQYFGPGTRLTVT.

The chain carries TRBV6-1 and TRBJ1-2, with D uncertain. Germline V CDR1 and CDR2: MNHNS, SASEGT. V dropped 2 bases and J dropped 2 bases, with 9 bases sitting between them. The CDR3 runs to 14 residues. The CDR3 protein is CASSEMAGNYGYTF. The CDR3 DNA sequence: TGTGCCAGCAGTGAAATGGCCGGGAACTATGGCTACACCTTC.

The chain joins TRBV6-4 to TRBJ1-1; the match to TRBD1 covers 7 bases. CDR1 and CDR2 (germline): MRHNA, SNTAGT. V shed 5 bases, J shed 0 bases, and the junction held 6 bases outside the gene matches. The CDR3 is 15 residues long. CDR3: CASSPTGAMNTEAFF. The CDR3 DNA is TGTGCCAGCAGTCCTACAGGGGCCATGAACACTGAAGCTTTCTTT.

This clone was counted a single time. This chain uses TRBV5-8 with TRBJ1-6; D unclear. Trimming stripped 4 bases from V and 7 bases from J, with 9 bases between. Germline assignment: CDR1 SGHTS and CDR2 YDEGEE. The CDR3 extends over 13 amino acids. Written as DNA, the CDR3 is TGTGCCAGCAGCCGGACTGCGAATTCACCCCTCCACTTT. Amino acids: CASSRTANSPLHF.

This clone was recorded once. The chain uses TRBV4-2 and TRBJ1-3, with unresolved D. Germline V gives CDR1 LGHNA, CDR2 YNFKEQ. The germline V and J ends were trimmed by 4 bases and 2 bases, with 9 bases remaining between them. The CDR3 runs 14 residues. CDR3 sequence (DNA): TGTGCCAGCAGCCCGTCGGGGACTGGAAACACCATATATTTT. Residues: CASSPSGTGNTIYF.

This chain uses TRBV11-2 with TRBJ2-1; the match to TRBD2 covers 8 bases. There are 16 residues in the CDR3. V was clipped by 3 bases and J by 4 bases; unmatched bases: 8. Per the germline V gene, CDR1 is SGHAT and CDR2 is FQNNGV. The CDR3 sequence is CASSFAAGGDYNEQFF. As DNA, the CDR3 is TGTGCCAGCAGCTTTGCGGCGGGAGGAGATTACAATGAGCAGTTCTTC.

The chain employs TRBV18 and TRBJ2-7; a possible D gene is TRBD1 (6 bases). The germline V gene has CDR1 KGHSH and CDR2 LQKENI. V gave up 1 base and J gave up 0 bases, with 10 bases separating them. CDR3 length equals 15 residues. CDR3 sequence (DNA): TGTGCCAGCTCACCACGGGACATCCTCTCCTACGAGCAGTACTTC. As protein: CASSPRDILSYEQYF.

The chain uses TRBV18 and TRBJ1-6; D is unresolved. Germline V gives CDR1 KGHSH, CDR2 LQKENI. CDR3 length: 18 amino acids. V lost 6 bases to trimming and J lost 6 bases, with 24 bases between them. CDR3 sequence (DNA): TGTGCCAGCTCTTCCACACGAGACGCGCGGGGTCTTAATTCACCCCTCCACTTT. This translates into CASSSTRDARGLNSPLHF.

This clone was counted between two and nine times. The chain carries TRBV3-1 (or the pseudogene TRBV3-2) and TRBJ1-2, with D possibly TRBD1 on 5 matching bases. Trimming cost V 0 bases and J 4 bases, with 9 bases left between them. Per the germline V gene, CDR1 is LGHDT and CDR2 is YNNKEL (reference sequence). This CDR3 comprises 14 residues. Here the CDR3 DNA reads TGTGCCAGCAGCCAAGAGGGAGGGGTCTATGGCTACACCTTC. This translates into CASSQEGGVYGYTF.

The chain recombines TRBV18 with TRBJ2-3, with D possibly TRBD1 on 6 matching bases. CDR1 KGHSH and CDR2 LQKENI come from the germline V gene. This CDR3 spans 14 amino acids. V lost 2 bases and J 0 bases, leaving 6 bases between the germline ends. The CDR3, as DNA: TGTGCCAGCTCACCAACAGGGAGCACAGATACGCAGTATTTT. Translated: CASSPTGSTDTQYF.

The chain recombines TRBV7-3 with TRBJ2-2, with D possibly being TRBD2 (6 bases). The CDR3 consists of 14 residues. From germline, CDR1 is SGHTA and CDR2 FQGTGA. V shed 3 bases and J shed 7 bases, with 12 bases lying between them. The CDR3 DNA reads TGTGCCAGCAGCTTCTCTAGCGAGGGCGGGGAGCTGTTTTTT. This encodes CASSFSSEGGELFF.

The chain links TRBV7-9 to TRBJ1-2; D is possibly TRBD1 (5 bases). V shed 5 bases and J shed 0 bases, with 16 bases lying between them. In germline, CDR1 is SEHNR, CDR2 FQNEAQ (reference sequence). CDR3 size: 16 residues. Here the CDR3 reads CASSPPGVVPNYGYTF. DNA of the CDR3: TGTGCCAGCAGCCCCCCGGGGGTGGTTCCTAACTATGGCTACACCTTC.